The 12 T cell receptor beta chains presented below share a single source sample, sequenced in a study of T cell clonality in common variable immunodeficiency. Data came from immunoSEQ multiplex PCR; TCRdb stores just in-frame clones and leaves some out. The sample is made up of 30,000 to 40,000 clones, none counted only once. The specimen sequenced was peripheral blood mononuclear cells. These receptors originate from a person between 18 and 70 years old in good health.

On this clone itself: The read finishes 3 residues shy of the CDR3 end, and the germline J gene is used to complete it. The rearrangement joins TRBV20-1 to TRBJ1-2; possibly TRBD1 for D (5 bases). The CDR3 extends over 14 amino acids. The germline V gene encodes CDR1 DFQATT and CDR2 SNEGSKA (reference sequence). Partial CDR3 DNA: TGCAGTGCTAGACTGGACATGGAGAGGAACGAC. It yields the protein CSARLDMERND. The whole CDR3 reads CSARLDMERNDYTF.

This clone was seen repeatedly, ten times or more. The read finishes 3 residues shy of the CDR3 end, and the germline J gene is used to complete it. This chain uses TRBV6-1 with TRBJ2-7; D perhaps matches TRBD1 (6 bases). The germline V and J ends were trimmed by 1 base and 2 bases, with 12 bases remaining between them. Per germline, CDR1 MNHNS and CDR2 SASEGT. The length of the CDR3 is 15 residues. The CDR3 bases that were read are TGTGCCAGCAGTGAAGGGGGGCCCACTACCTACGAG. Its protein product is CASSEGGPTTYE. The entire CDR3 sequence reads CASSEGGPTTYEQYF.

This clone was seen many times. The missing CDR3 end, 3 residues past where the read stops, is filled in from the germline J gene. V and J are TRBV30 and TRBJ2-7; 12 nucleotides line up with TRBD2. Germline V gene sequence: CDR1 GTSNPN, CDR2 SVGIG (reference sequence). Losses at the gene ends were 1 base for V and 5 bases for J; bases not matched to a gene: 6. The CDR3 sequence is 15 residues long. The sequenced CDR3 bases are TGTGCCTGGAGTGGAGACCGGACTAGCGGGGACGAG. Translated: CAWSGDRTSGDE. In full, the CDR3 is CAWSGDRTSGDEQYF.

This clone was counted many times. The germline gene is not matched at one end of the junction; a read error may be the cause. Read data end 3 residues before the CDR3 end; the end is taken from the germline J gene. This rearrangement joins TRBV4-2 to TRBJ2-2; 8 bases line up with TRBD2. There are 16 residues in the CDR3. Germline assignment: CDR1 LGHNA and CDR2 YNFKEQ. The CDR3 loop is CASSPGPAGGTGELFF. CDR3 DNA (partial): TGCGCCAGCAGCCCTGGCCCTGCGGGGGGCACCGGGGAG.

The sample holds many counts of this clone. The observed sequence ends 3 residues before the CDR3 terminus, with the missing tail filled in from the germline J gene. The chain carries TRBV5-6 and TRBJ2-4, with D possibly TRBD1 on 5 matching bases. The CDR3 is made up of 14 amino acids. With 1 base removed from V and 5 bases from J, the gap between germline ends came to 10 bases. The V gene's germline CDR1 is SGHDT and CDR2 YYEEEE. The CDR3 reads CASSLWGAENIQYF. CDR3 bases read: TGTGCCAGCAGCTTGTGGGGCGCCGAAAACATT.

In its sample, this clone was seen many times. The read comes to an end 3 residues before the CDR3 does, leaving the germline J gene to fill in the end. This chain links TRBV20-1 with TRBJ1-1, with no clear D. The length of the CDR3 is 14 residues. CDR1 and CDR2 from the germline V gene are DFQATT and SNEGSKA (reference sequence). Trimming cost V 0 bases and J 3 bases, with 11 bases left between them. The CDR3 spells CSARDRNGYTEAFF. The CDR3 bases that were read are TGCAGTGCTAGAGATCGTAACGGGTACACTGAA.

This clone occurred many times. The CDR3 DNA, read in part, is TGTGCCAGCAGCCAAGGGGGTGTCGGGACAGCGGGCAATCAGCCC. Translation gives CASSQGGVGTAGNQP. The entire CDR3 protein is CASSQGGVGTAGNQPQHF. The chain joins TRBV4-2 to TRBJ1-5; TRBD1 matches 7 bases. The DNA ends 3 residues before the CDR3 does, and the rest of the CDR3 is filled in from the germline J gene. CDR1 is LGHNA and CDR2 is YNFKEQ in the germline V gene. The CDR3 is 18 amino acids. The V segment lost 1 base and the J segment 2 bases; nucleotides outside the gene matches: 11.

This clone was observed many times. The read falls 3 residues short of the CDR3 end, and the missing part is taken from the germline J gene. V is TRBV29-1 and J is TRBJ2-1; D is possibly TRBD1 (5 bases). CDR1 is SQVTM, CDR2 ANQGSEA, per germline. The CDR3 runs to 12 residues. Trimming took 7 bases from V and 5 from J, leaving 12 bases between them. CDR3 region: CSGGHQNNEQFF. CDR3 DNA, as far as it was read: TGCAGCGGCGGACACCAGAACAATGAG.

This clone has ten or more counts. The read ends 3 residues before the CDR3 terminus; that terminus is restored from the germline J gene. This sequence joins TRBV6-1 and TRBJ1-5, with a tentative D call TRBD1 (5 bases). The CDR3 runs to 13 residues. V was pared by 3 bases and J by 6 bases, with 9 bases between. From germline, CDR1 is MNHNS and CDR2 SASEGT. Partial CDR3 DNA: TGTGCCAGCAGTGATGTGCAGGGTCAGCCC. Translated, it gives CASSDVQGQP. The whole CDR3 sequence reads CASSDVQGQPQHF.

This clone has a count of ten or more. The read finishes 3 residues shy of the CDR3 end, and the germline J gene is used to complete it. The rearrangement uses TRBV19 and TRBJ2-1; D is possibly TRBD1 (7 bases). V lost 5 bases to trimming and J lost 4 bases, with 12 bases between them. Germline-derived CDR1 and CDR2 are LNHDA and SQIVND (reference sequence). The CDR3 totals 14 residues. The CDR3 loop reads CASSAGQPYNEQFF. The covered CDR3 bases are TGTGCCAGTAGTGCGGGACAGCCTTACAATGAG.

There are many counts of this clone. The CDR3 is cut off 3 residues early in the read; its end comes from the germline J gene. The rearrangement uses TRBV4-1 and TRBJ2-5; a weak D match, TRBD2 (6 bases). The CDR3 is 15 residues long. Germline CDR1 and CDR2: MGHRA and YSYEKL. Trimming stripped 0 bases from V and 6 bases from J, with 14 bases between. The CDR3 here is CASSQDGSGGKTQYF. CDR3 bases read: TGCGCCAGCAGCCAAGATGGGTCGGGCGGGAAGACC.

This clone was seen repeatedly, ten times or more. The read ends 3 residues early relative to the CDR3; the germline J gene fills the gap. The chain couples TRBV20-1 to TRBJ1-2; the D is unclear. Trimming cost V 2 bases and J 3 bases, with 13 bases left between them. The CDR3 is 14 residues long. Germline V gene sequence: CDR1 DFQATT, CDR2 SNEGSKA (reference sequence). The part of the CDR3 DNA that was read is TGCAGTGCTAGAAACGAATTTAGGGACTATGGC. It codes for CSARNEFRDYG. The entire CDR3 protein is CSARNEFRDYGYTF.